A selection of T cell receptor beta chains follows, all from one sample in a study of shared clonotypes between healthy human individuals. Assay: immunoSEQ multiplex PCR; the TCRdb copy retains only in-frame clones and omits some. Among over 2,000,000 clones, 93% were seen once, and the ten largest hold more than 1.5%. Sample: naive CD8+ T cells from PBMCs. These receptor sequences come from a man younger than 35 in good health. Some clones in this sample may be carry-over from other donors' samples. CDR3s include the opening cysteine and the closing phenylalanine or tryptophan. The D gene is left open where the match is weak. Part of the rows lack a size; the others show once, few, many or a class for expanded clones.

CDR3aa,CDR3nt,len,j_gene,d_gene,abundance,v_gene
CASSWQGLNEQFF,TGTGCCAGCAGTTGGCAAGGGTTAAATGAGCAGTTCTTC,13,TRBJ2-1,.,.,TRBV27
CASKGNTGELFF,TGTGCCAGCAAGGGTAACACCGGGGAGCTGTTTTTT,12,TRBJ2-2,.,.,TRBV5-4
CASKGGDSYEQYF,TGTGCCAGCAAGGGCGGTGACTCCTACGAGCAGTACTTC,13,TRBJ2-7,.,.,TRBV2
CASSTSRQSNYGYTF,TGTGCCAGCAGTACCTCCCGACAGTCTAACTATGGCTACACCTTC,15,TRBJ1-2,.,.,TRBV27
CASSYLGQGRNEQFF,TGTGCCAGCAGTTACCTTGGACAGGGGCGGAATGAGCAGTTCTTC,15,TRBJ2-1,TRBD1,.,TRBV6-5
CASSLEVRTENTGELFF,TGTGCCAGCAGCTTAGAAGTCCGGACTGAGAACACCGGGGAGCTGTTTTTT,17,TRBJ2-2,.,once,TRBV7-9
CASLSIGLAGQETQYF,TGTGCCAGCCTCTCTATTGGACTAGCGGGACAGGAGACCCAGTACTTC,16,TRBJ2-5,TRBD2,.,TRBV28
CATFTLLADEQYF,TGTGCCACCTTCACCCTACTAGCGGACGAGCAGTACTTC,13,TRBJ2-7,TRBD2,.,TRBV2
CASSVLGQNTGELFF,TGTGCCAGCAGCGTCTTGGGACAGAACACCGGGGAGCTGTTTTTT,15,TRBJ2-2,.,once,TRBV9
CASSSGGGSWFEQYF,TGTGCCAGCAGTTCGGGAGGGGGCTCTTGGTTCGAGCAGTACTTC,15,TRBJ2-7,.,.,TRBV7-8